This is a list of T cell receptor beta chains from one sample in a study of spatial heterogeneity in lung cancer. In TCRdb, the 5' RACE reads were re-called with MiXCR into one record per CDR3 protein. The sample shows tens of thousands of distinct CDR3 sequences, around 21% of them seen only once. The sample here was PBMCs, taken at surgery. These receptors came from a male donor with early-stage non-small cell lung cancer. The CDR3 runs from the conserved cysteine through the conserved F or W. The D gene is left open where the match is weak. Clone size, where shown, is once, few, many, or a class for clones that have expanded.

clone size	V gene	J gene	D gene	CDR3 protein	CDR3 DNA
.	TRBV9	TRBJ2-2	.	CASSVERRTPNTGELFF	TGTGCCAGCAGCGTAGAGAGGAGGACACCGAACACCGGGGAGCTGTTTTTT
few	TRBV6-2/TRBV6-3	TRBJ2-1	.	CASKEEGRVGEQFF	TGTGCCAGCAAAGAGGAGGGGAGAGTAGGGGAGCAGTTCTTC
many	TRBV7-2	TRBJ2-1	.	CASSLGRAMSNEQFF	TGTGCCAGCAGCTTAGGCAGGGCCATGAGCAATGAGCAGTTCTTC
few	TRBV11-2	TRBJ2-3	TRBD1	CASSLGTGQSTDTQYF	TGTGCCAGCAGCTTAGGGACAGGGCAGAGCACAGATACGCAGTATTTT
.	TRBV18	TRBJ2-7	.	CASSGAGPGEQYF	TGTGCCAGCTCGGGGGCAGGTCCTGGCGAGCAGTACTTC
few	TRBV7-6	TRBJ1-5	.	CASSLHQPQHF	TGTGCCAGCAGCTTACATCAGCCCCAGCATTTT
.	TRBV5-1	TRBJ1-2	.	CASSFYLNYGYTF	TGCGCCAGCAGCTTTTATTTAAACTATGGCTACACCTTC
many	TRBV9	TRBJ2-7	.	CASSVVPDTYEQYF	TGTGCCAGCAGCGTAGTGCCAGACACCTACGAGCAGTACTTC
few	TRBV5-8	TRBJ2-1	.	CASSLVYGYNEQFF	TGTGCCAGCAGCTTGGTATACGGATACAATGAGCAGTTCTTC
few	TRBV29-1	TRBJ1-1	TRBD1	CSALLGQGEAFF	TGCAGCGCCCTCCTGGGACAGGGCGAAGCTTTCTTT
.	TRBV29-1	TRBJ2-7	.	CSVERDKDEQYF	TGCAGCGTTGAGAGGGATAAGGACGAGCAGTACTTC
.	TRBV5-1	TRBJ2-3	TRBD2	CASSPRLAGEEAQYF	TGCGCCAGCAGCCCCCGACTAGCGGGAGAAGAGGCGCAGTATTTT
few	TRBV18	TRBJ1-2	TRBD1	CASSLLTGSPGGYTF	TGTGCCAGCTCACTGTTGACAGGGTCTCCAGGCGGCTACACCTTC
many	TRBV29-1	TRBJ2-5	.	CSSGGEKTQYF	TGCAGCTCAGGCGGGGAAAAGACCCAGTACTTC
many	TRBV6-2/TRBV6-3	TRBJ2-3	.	CASSSWTVTSTDTQYF	TGTGCCAGCAGTTCCTGGACTGTGACTAGCACAGATACGCAGTATTTT
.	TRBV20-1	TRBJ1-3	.	CSARDRQGRSNSGNTIYF	TGCAGTGCTAGAGATAGGCAGGGGCGGAGCAACTCTGGAAACACCATATATTTT
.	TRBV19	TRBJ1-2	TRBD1	CASSPQGARGGYTF	TGTGCCAGTAGTCCACAGGGGGCCAGAGGTGGCTACACCTTC
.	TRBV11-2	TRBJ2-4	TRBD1	CASSWDRGQNIQYF	TGTGCCAGCAGCTGGGACAGGGGCCAAAACATTCAGTACTTC
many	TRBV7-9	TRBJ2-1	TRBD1	CASSRQGVGYNEQFF	TGTGCCAGCAGCCGACAGGGGGTAGGGTACAATGAGCAGTTCTTC
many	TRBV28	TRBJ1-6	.	CASSQNNSPLHF	TGTGCCAGCAGCCAAAATAATTCACCCCTCCACTTT
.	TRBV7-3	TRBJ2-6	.	CASSGPTGSSGTNVLTF	TGTGCCAGCAGCGGCCCGACAGGCAGCTCTGGGACCAACGTCCTGACTTTC
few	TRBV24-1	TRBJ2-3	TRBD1	CATEGALTDTQYF	TGTGCCACCGAGGGGGCCCTGACAGATACGCAGTATTTT
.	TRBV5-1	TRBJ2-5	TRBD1	CASSSRTGEETQYF	TGCGCCAGCAGCAGTCGGACAGGGGAAGAGACCCAGTACTTC
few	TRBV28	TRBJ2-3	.	CASREQGGTDTQYF	TGTGCCAGCAGGGAACAGGGTGGGACAGATACGCAGTATTTT
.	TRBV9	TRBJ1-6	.	CVSSAAGRGNSPLHF	TGTGTCAGCAGCGCAGCCGGTAGAGGTAATTCACCCCTCCACTTT
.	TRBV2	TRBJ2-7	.	CASSENSEYF	TGTGCCAGCAGTGAAAACTCGGAGTACTTC
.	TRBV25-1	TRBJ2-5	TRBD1	CASSGSGTGQETQYF	TGTGCCAGCAGTGGCTCCGGGACAGGGCAAGAGACCCAGTACTTC
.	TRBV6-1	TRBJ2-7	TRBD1	CASSVAGQGYEQYF	TGTGCCAGCAGTGTAGCGGGACAGGGGTACGAGCAGTACTTC
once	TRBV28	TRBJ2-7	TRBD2	CASSLGSGRGEQYF	TGTGCCAGCAGTTTAGGTAGCGGGAGGGGCGAGCAGTACTTC
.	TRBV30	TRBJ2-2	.	CAWSLWEQGGELFF	TGTGCCTGGAGTTTGTGGGAGCAAGGCGGGGAGCTGTTTTTT
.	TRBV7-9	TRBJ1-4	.	CASSLGFETGPNEKLFF	TGTGCCAGCAGCTTAGGATTCGAAACAGGACCTAATGAAAAACTGTTTTTT
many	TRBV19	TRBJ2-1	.	CASSIRGFEQFF	TGTGCCAGTAGTATACGTGGCTTCGAGCAGTTCTTC
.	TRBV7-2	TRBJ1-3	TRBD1	CASSSGQGPGNTIYF	TGTGCCAGCAGTTCCGGACAGGGACCTGGAAACACCATATATTTT
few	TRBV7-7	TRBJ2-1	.	CASSLGRGLRDEQFF	TGTGCTAGCAGCTTAGGTAGAGGGCTTCGCGATGAGCAGTTCTTC
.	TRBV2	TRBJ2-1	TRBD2	CASSELAGVGEQFF	TGTGCCAGCAGTGAATTAGCGGGAGTCGGAGAGCAGTTCTTC
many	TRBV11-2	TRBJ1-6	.	CASSLSSTGSPLHF	TGTGCCAGCAGCTTATCGTCCACCGGCTCACCCCTCCACTTT
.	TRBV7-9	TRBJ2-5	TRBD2	CASSWGTSGGQETQYF	TGTGCCAGCAGCTGGGGGACTAGCGGGGGCCAAGAGACCCAGTACTTC
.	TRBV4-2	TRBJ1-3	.	CASSQDSGLSGNTIYF	TGTGCCAGCAGCCAAGATTCAGGGCTCTCTGGAAACACCATATATTTT
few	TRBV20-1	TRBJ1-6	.	CSAQDTSDSPLHF	TGCAGTGCCCAGGACACCTCGGATTCACCCCTCCACTTT
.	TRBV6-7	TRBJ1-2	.	CASSPRITMEVYGYTF	TGTGCCAGCAGCCCCCGGATCACTATGGAGGTCTATGGCTACACCTTC
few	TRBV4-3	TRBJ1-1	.	CASSQELGDTEAFF	TGCGCCAGCAGCCAAGAGTTGGGAGACACTGAAGCTTTCTTT
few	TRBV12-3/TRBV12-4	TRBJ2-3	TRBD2	CASRVSGGAGDTQYF	TGTGCCAGCAGAGTTAGCGGGGGGGCCGGAGATACGCAGTATTTT
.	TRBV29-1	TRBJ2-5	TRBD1	CSVPGTGGETQYF	TGCAGCGTGCCCGGGACAGGGGGCGAGACCCAGTACTTC
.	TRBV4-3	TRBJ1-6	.	CASSQGATGDSPLHF	TGCGCCAGCAGCCAGGGGGCTACGGGGGATTCACCCCTCCACTTT
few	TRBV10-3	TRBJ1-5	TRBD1	CAISEPGQGVNQPQHF	TGTGCCATCAGTGAGCCGGGACAGGGGGTAAATCAGCCCCAGCATTTT
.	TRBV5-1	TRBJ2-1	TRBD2	CASSWSSGARQEQFF	TGCGCCAGCAGCTGGTCTAGCGGGGCCCGCCAGGAGCAGTTCTTC
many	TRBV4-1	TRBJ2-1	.	CASSQTFREEHNEQFF	TGCGCCAGCAGCCAAACCTTCCGGGAAGAACACAATGAGCAGTTCTTC
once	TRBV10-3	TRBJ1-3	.	CAISVVRGIGNTIYF	TGTGCCATCAGTGTGGTCCGCGGAATCGGAAACACCATATATTTT
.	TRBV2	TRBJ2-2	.	CASSERQITGELFF	TGTGCCAGCAGTGAAAGGCAGATCACCGGGGAGCTGTTTTTT
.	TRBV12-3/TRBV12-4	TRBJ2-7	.	CASSLPGQISYEQYF	TGTGCCAGCAGTCTCCCCGGACAGATCTCCTACGAGCAGTACTTC
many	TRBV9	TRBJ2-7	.	CATLGPYF	TGTGCCACCTTAGGGCCGTACTTC
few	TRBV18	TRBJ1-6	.	CASSPPSAGHNSPLHF	TGTGCCAGCTCACCCCCCTCGGCAGGCCACAATTCACCCCTCCACTTT
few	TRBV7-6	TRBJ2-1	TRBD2	CASSLGAGGPVDHNEQFF	TGTGCCAGCAGCTTAGGAGCGGGGGGGCCAGTAGATCACAATGAGCAGTTCTTC
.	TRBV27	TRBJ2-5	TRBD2	CASSSPGLAGETQYF	TGTGCCAGCAGTTCGCCGGGACTAGCGGGGGAGACCCAGTACTTC
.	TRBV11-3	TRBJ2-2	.	CASSLDGAGTGELFF	TGTGCCAGCAGCTTAGACGGGGCGGGCACCGGGGAGCTGTTTTTT